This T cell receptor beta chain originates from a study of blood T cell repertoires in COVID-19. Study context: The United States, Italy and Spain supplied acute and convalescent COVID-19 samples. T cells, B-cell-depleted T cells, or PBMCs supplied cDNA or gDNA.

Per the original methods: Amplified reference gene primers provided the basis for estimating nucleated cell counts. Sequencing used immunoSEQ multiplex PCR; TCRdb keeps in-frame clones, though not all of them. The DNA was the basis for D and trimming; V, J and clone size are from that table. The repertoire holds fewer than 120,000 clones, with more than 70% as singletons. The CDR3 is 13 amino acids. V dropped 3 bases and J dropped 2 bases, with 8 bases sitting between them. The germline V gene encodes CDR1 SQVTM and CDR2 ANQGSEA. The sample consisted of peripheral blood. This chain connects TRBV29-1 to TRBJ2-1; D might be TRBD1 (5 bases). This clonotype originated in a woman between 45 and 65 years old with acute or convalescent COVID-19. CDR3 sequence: CSVESRAYNEQFF. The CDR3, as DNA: TGCAGCGTTGAGTCCAGGGCCTACAATGAGCAGTTCTTC.